This entry describes one T cell receptor beta chain. This library used 300 to 500 ng RNA and molecular barcoded adaptors spanning alpha/delta and beta/gamma chains. TCRdb re-derived calls from the reads in MiXCR, one entry per CDR3 protein. Of some 19,000 distinct CDR3 sequences listed, approximately 20% are singletons. This specimen comes from a study of read filtering for tumor transcriptome and immune sequencing. Looking at the study overall: By R-ISS, stages I, II and III held roughly 8, 15 and 7 patients.

Per the germline V gene, CDR1 is KGHSH and CDR2 is LQKENI. V lost 5 bases and J lost 2, with 16 bases in between. The CDR3 loop spans 15 amino acids. The material sequenced was a population of CD138-negative cells sorted from bone marrow. The chain uses TRBV18 and TRBJ2-7, with D tentatively TRBD1 (6 bases). The TCR comes from a donor aged 40 or older with multiple myeloma. The CDR3 sequence: CASSAAQGQTYEQYF. The CDR3 region has the DNA TGTGCCAGCTCAGCCGCCCAGGGGCAAACCTACGAGCAGTACTTC.